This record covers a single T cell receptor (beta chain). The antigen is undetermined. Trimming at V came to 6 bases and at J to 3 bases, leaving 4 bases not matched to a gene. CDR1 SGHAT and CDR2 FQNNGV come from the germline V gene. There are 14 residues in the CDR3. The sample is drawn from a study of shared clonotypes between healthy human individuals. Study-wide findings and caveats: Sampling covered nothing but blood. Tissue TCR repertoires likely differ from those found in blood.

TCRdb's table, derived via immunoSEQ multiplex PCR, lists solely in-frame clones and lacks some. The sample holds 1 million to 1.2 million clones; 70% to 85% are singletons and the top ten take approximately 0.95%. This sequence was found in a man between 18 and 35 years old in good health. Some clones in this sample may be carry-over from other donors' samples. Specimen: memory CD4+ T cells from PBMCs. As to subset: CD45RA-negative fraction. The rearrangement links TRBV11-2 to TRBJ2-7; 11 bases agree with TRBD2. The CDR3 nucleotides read TGTGCCAGCAGGGACACTAGCGGGAGCTACGAGCAGTACTTC. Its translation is CASRDTSGSYEQYF.